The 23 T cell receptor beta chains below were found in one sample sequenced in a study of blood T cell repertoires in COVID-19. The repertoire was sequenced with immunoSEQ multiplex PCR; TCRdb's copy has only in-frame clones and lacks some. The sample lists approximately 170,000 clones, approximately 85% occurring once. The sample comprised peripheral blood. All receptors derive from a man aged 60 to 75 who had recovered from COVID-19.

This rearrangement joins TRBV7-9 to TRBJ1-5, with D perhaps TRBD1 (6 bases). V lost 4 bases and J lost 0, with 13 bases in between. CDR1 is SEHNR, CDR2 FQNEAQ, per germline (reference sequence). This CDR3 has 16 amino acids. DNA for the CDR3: TGTGCCAGCAGCTCCGGACAGCAGTATAGCAATCAGCCCCAGCATTTT. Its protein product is CASSSGQQYSNQPQHF.

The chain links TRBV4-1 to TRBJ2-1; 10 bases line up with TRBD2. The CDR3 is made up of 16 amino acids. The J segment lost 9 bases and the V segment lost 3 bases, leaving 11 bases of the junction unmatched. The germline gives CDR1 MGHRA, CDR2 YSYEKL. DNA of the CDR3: TGCGCCAGCAGCCAGAAATTACAAGCGGGGGGGCTTGAGCAGTTCTTC. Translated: CASSQKLQAGGLEQFF.

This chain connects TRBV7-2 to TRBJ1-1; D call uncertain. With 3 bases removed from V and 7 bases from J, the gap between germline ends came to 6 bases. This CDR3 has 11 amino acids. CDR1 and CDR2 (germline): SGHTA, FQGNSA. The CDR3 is CASSFSYEAFF. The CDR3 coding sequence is TGTGCCAGCAGCTTCAGTTATGAAGCTTTCTTT.

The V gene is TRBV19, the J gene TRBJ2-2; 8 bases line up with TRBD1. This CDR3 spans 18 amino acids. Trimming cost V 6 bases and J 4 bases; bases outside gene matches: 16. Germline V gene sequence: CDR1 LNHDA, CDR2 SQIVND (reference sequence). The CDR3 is CASRTSLGQGGGTGELFF. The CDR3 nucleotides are TGTGCCAGTAGGACGAGCTTAGGACAGGGCGGCGGCACCGGGGAGCTGTTTTTT.

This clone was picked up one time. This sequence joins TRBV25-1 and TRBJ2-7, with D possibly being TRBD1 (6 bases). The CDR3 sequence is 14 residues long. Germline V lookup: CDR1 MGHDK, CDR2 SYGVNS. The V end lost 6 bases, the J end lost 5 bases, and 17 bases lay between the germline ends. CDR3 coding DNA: TGTGCCAGCAGCGATGACAGGCCAGTAGACGAGCAGTACTTC. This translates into CASSDDRPVDEQYF.

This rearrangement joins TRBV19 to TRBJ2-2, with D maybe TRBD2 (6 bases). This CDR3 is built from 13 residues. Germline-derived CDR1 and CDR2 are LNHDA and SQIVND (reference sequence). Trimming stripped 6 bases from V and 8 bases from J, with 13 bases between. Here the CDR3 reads CASRREAVGELFF. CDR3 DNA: TGTGCCAGTAGGAGGGAGGCAGTGGGGGAGCTGTTTTTT.

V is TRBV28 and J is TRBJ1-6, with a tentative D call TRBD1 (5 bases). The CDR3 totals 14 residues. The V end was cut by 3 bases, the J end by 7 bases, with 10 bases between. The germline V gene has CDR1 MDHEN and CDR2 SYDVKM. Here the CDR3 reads CASSFTGDNSPLHF. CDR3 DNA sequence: TGTGCCAGCAGTTTCACAGGCGACAATTCACCCCTCCACTTT.

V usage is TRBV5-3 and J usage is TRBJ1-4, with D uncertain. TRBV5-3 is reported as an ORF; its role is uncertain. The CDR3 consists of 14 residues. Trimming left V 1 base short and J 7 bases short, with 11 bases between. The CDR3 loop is CARSLTAVGEKLFF. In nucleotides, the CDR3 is TGTGCCAGAAGCTTGACGGCGGTGGGTGAAAAACTGTTTTTT.

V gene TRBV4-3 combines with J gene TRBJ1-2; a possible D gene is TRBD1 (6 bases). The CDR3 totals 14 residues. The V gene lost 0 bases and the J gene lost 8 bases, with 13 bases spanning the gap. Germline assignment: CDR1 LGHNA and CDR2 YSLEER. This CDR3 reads CASSQDEPGEGYTF. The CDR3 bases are TGCGCCAGCAGCCAAGATGAGCCAGGGGAGGGCTACACCTTC.

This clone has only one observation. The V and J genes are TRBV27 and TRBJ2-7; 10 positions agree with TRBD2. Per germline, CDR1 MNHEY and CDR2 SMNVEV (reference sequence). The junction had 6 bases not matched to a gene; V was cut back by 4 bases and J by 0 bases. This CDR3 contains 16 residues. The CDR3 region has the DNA TGTGCCAGCAGTTGGCTAGCGGGGGCGTCCTCCTACGAGCAGTACTTC. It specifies CASSWLAGASSYEQYF.

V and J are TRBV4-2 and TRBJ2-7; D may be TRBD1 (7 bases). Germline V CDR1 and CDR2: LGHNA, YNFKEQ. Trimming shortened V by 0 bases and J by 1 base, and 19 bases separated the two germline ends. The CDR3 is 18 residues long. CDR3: CASSQEVAVTGDSYEQYF. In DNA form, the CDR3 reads TGTGCCAGCAGCCAAGAAGTAGCGGTAACAGGGGATTCCTACGAGCAGTACTTC.

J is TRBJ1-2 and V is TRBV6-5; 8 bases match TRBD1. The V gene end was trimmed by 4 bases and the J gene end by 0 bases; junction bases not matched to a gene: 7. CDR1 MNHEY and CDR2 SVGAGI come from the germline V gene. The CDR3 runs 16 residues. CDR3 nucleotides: TGTGCCAGCAGTTCGGACAGGGAAGCCGCTAACTATGGCTACACCTTC. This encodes CASSSDREAANYGYTF.

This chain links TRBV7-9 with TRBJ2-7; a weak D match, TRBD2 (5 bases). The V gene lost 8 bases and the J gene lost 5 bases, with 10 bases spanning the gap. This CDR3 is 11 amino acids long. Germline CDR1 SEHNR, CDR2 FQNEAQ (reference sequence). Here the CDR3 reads CASGAGHEQYF. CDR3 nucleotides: TGTGCCAGCGGCGCGGGCCACGAGCAGTACTTC.

The CDR3 region is CAIRLSGQTNTEAFF. The DNA for the CDR3 is TGTGCCATCAGATTATCGGGACAGACTAACACTGAAGCTTTCTTT. The chain employs TRBV10-3 and TRBJ1-1; 7 positions agree with TRBD1. This CDR3 region has 15 residues. J lost 2 bases, V lost 6 bases, and 9 bases had no gene match. Germline CDR1 reads ENHRY; CDR2 reads SYGVKD.

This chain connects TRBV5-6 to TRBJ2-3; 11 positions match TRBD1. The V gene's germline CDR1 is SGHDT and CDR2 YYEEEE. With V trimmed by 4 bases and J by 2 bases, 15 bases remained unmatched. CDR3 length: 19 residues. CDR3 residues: CASSQPHTDRGLITDTQYF. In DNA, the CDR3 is TGTGCCAGCAGCCAACCTCACACGGACAGGGGGCTAATCACAGATACGCAGTATTTT. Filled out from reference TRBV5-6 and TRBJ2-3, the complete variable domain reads DAGVTQSPTHLIKTRGQQVTLRCSPKSGHDTVSWYQQALGQGPQFIFQYYEEEERQRGNFPDRFSGHQFPNYSSELNVNALLLGDSALYLCASSQPHTDRGLITDTQYFGPGTRLTVL.

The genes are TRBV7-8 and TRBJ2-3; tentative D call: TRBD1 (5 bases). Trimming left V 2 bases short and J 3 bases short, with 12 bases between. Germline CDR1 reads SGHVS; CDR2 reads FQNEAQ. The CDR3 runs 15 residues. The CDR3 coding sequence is TGTGCCAGCAGCTTAAAACAGGTGAAGACAGATACGCAGTATTTT. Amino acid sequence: CASSLKQVKTDTQYF. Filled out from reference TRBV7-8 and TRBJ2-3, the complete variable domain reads GAGVSQSPRYKVAKRGQDVALRCDPISGHVSLFWYQQALGQGPEFLTYFQNEAQLDKSGLPSDRFFAERPEGSVSTLKIQRTQQEDSAVYLCASSLKQVKTDTQYFGPGTRLTVL.

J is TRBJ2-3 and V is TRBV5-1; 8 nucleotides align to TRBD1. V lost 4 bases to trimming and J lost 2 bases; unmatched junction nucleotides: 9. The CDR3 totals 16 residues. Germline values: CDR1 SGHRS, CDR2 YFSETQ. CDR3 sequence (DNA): TGCGCCAGCAGCACAGGCGCAGGGGGCGACACAGATACGCAGTATTTT. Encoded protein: CASSTGAGGDTDTQYF.

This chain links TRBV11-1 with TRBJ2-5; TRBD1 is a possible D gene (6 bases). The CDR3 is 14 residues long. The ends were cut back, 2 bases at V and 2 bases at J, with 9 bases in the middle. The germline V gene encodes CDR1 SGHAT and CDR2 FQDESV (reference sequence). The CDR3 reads CASSLQGQQETQYF. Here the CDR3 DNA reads TGTGCCAGCAGCTTACAGGGGCAACAAGAGACCCAGTACTTC. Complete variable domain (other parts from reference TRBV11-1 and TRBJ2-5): EAEVAQSPRYKITEKSQAVAFWCDPISGHATLYWYRQILGQGPELLVQFQDESVVDDSQLPKDRFSAERLKGVDSTLKIQPAELGDSAMYLCASSLQGQQETQYFGPGTRLLVL.

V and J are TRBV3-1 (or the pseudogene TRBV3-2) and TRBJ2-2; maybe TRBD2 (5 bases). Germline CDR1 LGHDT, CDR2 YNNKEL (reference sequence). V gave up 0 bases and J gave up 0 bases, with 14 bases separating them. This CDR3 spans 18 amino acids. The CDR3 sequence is CASSQDDGDIANTGELFF. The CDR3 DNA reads TGTGCCAGCAGCCAAGATGACGGGGATATCGCGAACACCGGGGAGCTGTTTTTT.

In DNA form, the CDR3 reads TGTGCCAGCAGTTCCCCCGGGACAGGGTGGAATTCACCCCTCCACTTT. It encodes CASSSPGTGWNSPLHF. The chain has TRBV6-6 and TRBJ1-6; 9 bases fit TRBD1. The length of the CDR3 is 16 residues. V shed 4 bases and J 7 bases; nucleotides not matched to a gene: 8. Germline values: CDR1 MNHNY, CDR2 SVGAGI (reference sequence).

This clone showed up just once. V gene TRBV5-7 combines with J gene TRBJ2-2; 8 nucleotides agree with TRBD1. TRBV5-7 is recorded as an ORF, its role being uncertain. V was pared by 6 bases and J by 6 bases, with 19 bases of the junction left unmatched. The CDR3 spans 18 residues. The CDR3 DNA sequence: TGTGCCAGCACCCTGGGGGACAGGTGGCAATTGGGTGCCGGGGAGCTGTTTTTT. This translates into CASTLGDRWQLGAGELFF.

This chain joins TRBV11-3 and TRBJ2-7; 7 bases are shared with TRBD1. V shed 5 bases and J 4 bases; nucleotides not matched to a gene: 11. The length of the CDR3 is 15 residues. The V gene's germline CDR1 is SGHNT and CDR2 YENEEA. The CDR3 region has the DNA TGTGCCAGCAGCAGAGAGACAGGGCCCTCTTACGAGCAGTACTTC. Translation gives CASSRETGPSYEQYF.

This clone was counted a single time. CDR3 bases: TGTGCCAGCAGCTTGGCTGACAGGGGTCATGAAGCTTTCTTT. Its protein product is CASSLADRGHEAFF. The chain combines TRBV5-4 with TRBJ1-1; 8 nucleotides line up with TRBD1. CDR1 SGHNT and CDR2 YYREEE come from the germline V gene (reference sequence). The CDR3 is made up of 14 amino acids. The junction had 5 bases not matched to a gene; V was cut back by 0 bases and J by 7 bases. Full variable domain (missing parts from reference TRBV5-4 and TRBJ1-1): ETGVTQSPTHLIKTRGQQVTLRCSSQSGHNTVSWYQQALGQGPQFIFQYYREEENGRGNFPPRFSGLQFPNYSSELNVNALELDDSALYLCASSLADRGHEAFFGQGTRLTVV.